These T cell receptor beta chains were read from a single sample in a study of regulatory T cells in long-lasting Graves disease. TCRdb re-analysed the multiplex PCR reads in MiXCR, keeping a single row per CDR3 protein. Of roughly 430,000 distinct CDR3 sequences listed, 16% were seen once; the top ten hold about 10%. These data were also filed under a second study, of T cells in Graves' hyperthyroidism and ophthalmopathy.

Specimen: peripheral blood mononuclear cells (PBMCs), collected at new diagnosis, from a patient treated with antithyroid drugs. These receptors all stem from a woman in her twenties or thirties with Graves disease. Each CDR3 is given with its conserved first and last residue. Fields, in order: D gene, clone size, J gene, V gene, CDR3 DNA, CDR3 protein. D genes are given only for firm matches. The size entry is marked missing in some rows and otherwise reads once, few, many or a size class.

>.|.|TRBJ2-2|TRBV7-9
TGTGCCAGCAGCCTGCGCGTTGTCGGGGAGCTGTTTTTT
CASSLRVVGELFF
>.|few|TRBJ2-3|TRBV20-1
TGCAGTGCCCTTGGCGGAAACACAGATACGCAGTATTTT
CSALGGNTDTQYF
>TRBD1|.|TRBJ1-1|TRBV20-1
TGCAGTGCTCTCCAGAGGGCGGGACAGTTTGGGCCTTTCTTT
CSALQRAGQFGPFF
>TRBD1|.|TRBJ1-2|TRBV4-1
TGCGCCAGCAGCCACGACAGGGGAGACTATGGCTACACCTTC
CASSHDRGDYGYTF
>.|few|TRBJ2-2|TRBV3-1
TGTGCCAGCAGCCAAGAGCAGGTCCCCGGGGAGCTGTTTTTT
CASSQEQVPGELFF
>TRBD1|few|TRBJ2-7|TRBV30
TGTGCCTGGAGTACCGGGACAGGGATAAATGGGGAGCAGTACTTC
CAWSTGTGINGEQYF
>TRBD2|many|TRBJ2-5|TRBV2
TGTGCCAGCAGCGGCGGACTAGCGGGTGGACAAGAGACCCAGTACTTC
CASSGGLAGGQETQYF
>.|.|TRBJ2-6|TRBV7-3
TGTGCCAGCGGCCCACAGCCAGCCAACGTCCTGACTTTC
CASGPQPANVLTF
>TRBD2|many|TRBJ2-1|TRBV10-3
TGTGCCATCAGTGAAGGGCTAGCGGGAAGGTATGAGCAGTTCTTC
CAISEGLAGRYEQFF
>.|few|TRBJ1-2|TRBV4-1
TGCGCCAGCAGCCAAGTCGCCGGGCTAGATGGCTACACCTTC
CASSQVAGLDGYTF
>TRBD2|.|TRBJ2-1|TRBV3-1
TGTGCCAGCAGCCAAGTTCCTAGCGGGAGTAATGAGCAGTTCTTC
CASSQVPSGSNEQFF
>.|many|TRBJ1-5|TRBV15
TGTGCCACCAGCACCATATTCGGGGAAACAGCTAATCAGCCCCAGCATTTT
CATSTIFGETANQPQHF
>TRBD1|.|TRBJ1-5|TRBV7-9
TGTGCCAGCAGCTTAGACGGGACAGGGTATAATCAGCCCCTGCATTTT
CASSLDGTGYNQPLHF
>TRBD2|many|TRBJ2-3|TRBV5-4
TGTGCCAGCAGCTCAGGGCTAGCGGGCTTCGATACGCAGTATTTT
CASSSGLAGFDTQYF
>.|many|TRBJ1-2|TRBV28
TGTGCCAGCAGTCAGGACAGAGCTAACTATGGCTACACCTTC
CASSQDRANYGYTF
>.|many|TRBJ2-2|TRBV11-2
TGTGCCAGCAGCGCAGGGATGCGTTACACCGGGGAGCTGTTTTTT
CASSAGMRYTGELFF
>TRBD1|many|TRBJ1-4|TRBV20-1
TGCAGTGCTAGAGAGGTACCGGGACAGGGGGCGTTCAGTGAAAAACTGTTTTTT
CSAREVPGQGAFSEKLFF
>.|few|TRBJ2-5|TRBV12-3/TRBV12-4
TGTGCCAGCAGTGTGCCGACGTACCAAGAGACCCAGTACTTC
CASSVPTYQETQYF
>TRBD2|few|TRBJ2-4|TRBV20-1
TGCAGTGCTAGTCAAGCGGGAGGAATTCTGGCCAAAAACATTCAGTACTTC
CSASQAGGILAKNIQYF
>TRBD1|.|TRBJ2-3|TRBV6-1
TGTGCCAGCAGTCGAGGACAGGGCGTCACAGATACGCAGTATTTT
CASSRGQGVTDTQYF
>TRBD2|many|TRBJ2-5|TRBV3-1
TGTGCCAGCAGCCTAGCGGGCCTCATTGTGACCCAGTACTTC
CASSLAGLIVTQYF
>.|few|TRBJ2-1|TRBV27
TGTGCCAGCAGTTTATCCCCCCCACTGCGTAATGAGCAGTTCTTC
CASSLSPPLRNEQFF
>.|many|TRBJ2-7|TRBV7-9
TGTGCCAGCAGTTTATCCACCTTGGGGGAGCTCGCCTCCTACGAGCAGTACTTC
CASSLSTLGELASYEQYF
>.|.|TRBJ2-2|TRBV20-1
TGCAGTGCTAGAGATCGTTCTAGATCAAACACCGGGGAGCTGTTTTTT
CSARDRSRSNTGELFF
>.|few|TRBJ1-5|TRBV13
TGTGCCAGCAGCTTGGCGGGACCACGGGGTTACAATCAGCCCCAGCATTTT
CASSLAGPRGYNQPQHF
>.|many|TRBJ2-7|TRBV27
TGTGCCAGCAGTTCCGGACACTACGAGCAGTACTTC
CASSSGHYEQYF
>TRBD1|many|TRBJ1-6|TRBV2
TGTGCCAGCAGTGACGGGACAGGGTGGGATTCACCCCTCCACTTT
CASSDGTGWDSPLHF
>.|few|TRBJ2-3|TRBV7-2
TGTGCCAGCAGTCTAGTGCTTAGCGCAGCAGATACGCAGTATTTT
CASSLVLSAADTQYF
>.|.|TRBJ2-3|TRBV29-1
TGCAGCGTCCGGGCGACAGGGAGGTGGGGAGATACGCAGTATTTT
CSVRATGRWGDTQYF
>.|many|TRBJ2-1|TRBV7-2
TGTGCCAGCACCCCTGGGGTAGGACTAAACAATGAGCAGTTCTTC
CASTPGVGLNNEQFF
>.|many|TRBJ1-6|TRBV20-1
TGCAGTGCCCGGACAGTAAATAATTCACCCCTCCACTTT
CSARTVNNSPLHF
>.|.|TRBJ2-7|TRBV20-1
TGCAGTGCTAGAGATAGGGGACTCACCTACGAGCAGTACTTC
CSARDRGLTYEQYF
>.|many|TRBJ1-1|TRBV28
TGTGCCAGCATACGGGCTTCTGAAGCTTTCTTT
CASIRASEAFF
>.|many|TRBJ2-7|TRBV28
TGTGCCAGCACTTTAACGGGACCTTCCTACGAGCAGTACTTC
CASTLTGPSYEQYF
>TRBD1|many|TRBJ2-7|TRBV28
TGTGCCAGCAGTACAAACTCCGGGACAGAGGACAAGTACTACGAGCAGTACTTC
CASSTNSGTEDKYYEQYF
>.|many|TRBJ2-2|TRBV12-3/TRBV12-4
TGTGCCAGCACCACCCTGAACGGGGGGGAGCTGTTTTTT
CASTTLNGGELFF
>TRBD1|many|TRBJ2-7|TRBV24-1
TGTGCCACCAGTGATTCGGGACAGGGTCCCTACGAGCAGTACTTC
CATSDSGQGPYEQYF
>TRBD1|many|TRBJ1-3|TRBV2
TGTGCCAGCAGTGAGGGGACAGGGGGCTCGAGCTCTGGAAACACCATATATTTT
CASSEGTGGSSSGNTIYF
>.|many|TRBJ1-3|TRBV28
TGTGCCACCATCGGACAAAGCGCTGGAAACACCATATATTTT
CATIGQSAGNTIYF
>.|many|TRBJ2-7|TRBV28
TGTGCCAGCGGGGACCAGGCGTGGTCCTACGAGCAGTACTTC
CASGDQAWSYEQYF
>.|many|TRBJ2-1|TRBV5-1
TGCGCCAGCAGCTTAGGAGTGGGTGGCTCCTACAATGAGCAGTTCTTC
CASSLGVGGSYNEQFF
>.|many|TRBJ2-1|TRBV7-6
TGTGCCAGCACCACGGCGGGCCGAAAGTCCTACAATGAGCAGTTCTTC
CASTTAGRKSYNEQFF
>.|.|TRBJ2-1|TRBV29-1
TGCAGCGTTGGCCAGGGGAACCTGCAGTTCTTC
CSVGQGNLQFF
>.|many|TRBJ2-7|TRBV4-2
TGTGCCAGCAGCCAAGGACTAGGATCCTACGAGCAGTACTTC
CASSQGLGSYEQYF
>TRBD2|.|TRBJ2-3|TRBV3-1
TGTGCCAGCAGCCAAGATGGAGCGGGAAGTAGCACAGATACGCAGTATTTT
CASSQDGAGSSTDTQYF
>TRBD1|many|TRBJ2-1|TRBV7-9
TGTGCCAGCAGCCGGGACAGCCTCAATGAGCAGTTCTTC
CASSRDSLNEQFF
>.|.|TRBJ2-5|TRBV20-1
TGCAGTTTTCCCGGAAGGTACCAAGAGACCCAGTACTTC
CSFPGRYQETQYF
>.|many|TRBJ1-1|TRBV7-8
TGTGCCAGCAACAAACGGGGCGCAGGGAACACTGAAGCTTTCTTT
CASNKRGAGNTEAFF
>TRBD2|many|TRBJ2-5|TRBV5-4
TGTGCCAGCAGCCCGACTAGCGGGAGCGGGGAGACCCAGTACTTC
CASSPTSGSGETQYF
>.|few|TRBJ1-5|TRBV27
TGTGCCAGCAGTTTATCTAACAATCAGCCCCAGCATTTT
CASSLSNNQPQHF
>.|many|TRBJ1-3|TRBV11-2
TGTGCCAGCAGCTTAGGCCCCAGGGGATCAACTGGAAACACCATATATTTT
CASSLGPRGSTGNTIYF
>.|many|TRBJ2-7|TRBV20-1
TGCAGTGCTAGCGAGGGAGTAGGCTACGAGCAGTACTTC
CSASEGVGYEQYF
>.|many|TRBJ1-2|TRBV20-1
TGCAGTGCTAGGTGGAACAATGGCTACACCTTC
CSARWNNGYTF